One sample yielded the 32 T cell receptor beta chains listed below, sequenced in a study of graft-versus-host responses after intestinal transplantation. Sequencing used immunoSEQ multiplex PCR; TCRdb keeps in-frame clones, though not all of them. The sample gives approximately 12,000 clones, 76% of which show up once; less than 12% is in the top ten. Graft tissue processing released intraepithelial and lamina propria lymphocytes. The specimen was ileum tissue, collected 23 days after intestinal transplant. These receptor sequences come from a human patient who received an intestinal transplant, so some T cells may come from the graft donor.

This clone appeared once. The chain combines TRBV11-2 with TRBJ2-4, with D uncertain. V gave up 5 bases and J gave up 1 base, with 6 bases separating them. Germline V gene data show CDR1 as SGHAT and CDR2 as FQNNGV. This CDR3 comprises 13 residues. DNA of the CDR3: TGTGCCAGCAGCCCCTCTGCCAAAAACATTCAGTACTTC. Translating gives CASSPSAKNIQYF.

This sequence joins TRBV5-1 and TRBJ1-3, with TRBD1 as a possible D gene (6 bases). V lost 4 bases and J 4 bases, leaving 18 bases between the germline ends. CDR3 length: 16 amino acids. Germline values: CDR1 SGHRS, CDR2 YFSETQ. CDR3 loop: CASSRIVAGDGNTIYF. The CDR3 DNA is TGCGCCAGCAGCCGGATTGTGGCAGGGGACGGAAACACCATATATTTT.

The chain has TRBV7-9 and TRBJ2-1, with a tentative D call TRBD2 (5 bases). The CDR3 has 10 amino acids. From germline, CDR1 is SEHNR and CDR2 FQNEAQ (reference sequence). The CDR3 protein is CTSSYNEQFF. The CDR3 nucleotides read TGTACTAGCTCCTACAATGAGCAGTTCTTC.

CDR3 region: CASSVAQASYEQYF. CDR3 sequence (DNA): TGTGCCAGCAGCGTAGCCCAGGCCTCCTACGAGCAGTACTTC. This chain links TRBV9 with TRBJ2-7; D uncertain. The V gene lost 0 bases and the J gene lost 0 bases, with 7 bases spanning the gap. Germline V gene lookup returns CDR1 SGDLS and CDR2 YYNGEE. The CDR3 covers 14 residues.

This chain links TRBV5-1 with TRBJ2-7; TRBD2 matches at 15 bases. CDR1 is SGHRS, CDR2 YFSETQ, per germline. The CDR3 contains 18 residues. Trimming at V came to 1 base and at J to 2 bases, leaving 7 bases not matched to a gene. CDR3 sequence: CASSLYSGLAGGAYEQYF. The CDR3 DNA follows: TGCGCCAGCAGCTTGTATTCGGGACTAGCGGGAGGAGCCTACGAGCAGTACTTC.

The CDR3 loop is CASSRPYQETQYF. The CDR3 region has the DNA TGTGCCAGCAGCCGTCCGTACCAAGAGACCCAGTACTTC. The J gene is TRBJ2-5, the V gene TRBV5-4; D unresolved. V gave up 4 bases and J gave up 0 bases, with 7 bases separating them. The CDR3 has 13 residues. Germline V gene sequence: CDR1 SGHNT, CDR2 YYREEE (reference sequence). The complete variable domain, with remaining parts taken from reference TRBV5-4 and TRBJ2-5, reads ETGVTQSPTHLIKTRGQQVTLRCSSQSGHNTVSWYQQALGQGPQFIFQYYREEENGRGNFPPRFSGLQFPNYSSELNVNALELDDSALYLCASSRPYQETQYFGPGTRLLVL.

About this clone itself: This CDR3 is also generated by other DNA sequences in the sample. The rearrangement links TRBV5-8 to TRBJ1-6, with a weak D call TRBD1 (5 bases). V lost 3 bases to trimming and J lost 10 bases, with 14 bases between them. CDR3 length equals 14 residues. Per the germline V gene, CDR1 is SGHTS and CDR2 is YDEGEE. CDR3 bases: TGTGCCAGCAGCTACCAGGGTTTTGGCTCACCCCTCCACTTT. Translating it yields CASSYQGFGSPLHF.

The rearrangement links TRBV4-1 to TRBJ2-1; 11 bases are a match to TRBD2. The CDR3 is 16 amino acids. Trimming at V came to 4 bases and at J to 7 bases, leaving 9 bases not matched to a gene. Germline V gene sequence: CDR1 MGHRA, CDR2 YSYEKL. CDR3 in DNA: TGCGCCAGCAGCCGTAGCATACTAGCGGGAGCTAATGAGCAGTTCTTC. Its protein product is CASSRSILAGANEQFF.

J is TRBJ1-4 and V is TRBV27; TRBD1 matches 11 bases. From germline, CDR1 is MNHEY and CDR2 SMNVEV (reference sequence). Trimming removed 5 bases from V and 11 bases from J; junction bases left unmatched: 7. This CDR3 is 14 amino acids long. The CDR3 coding sequence is TGTGCCAGCAGTCCTGGACAGGGGGCGGGTAAACTGTTTTTT. Translated: CASSPGQGAGKLFF. Full variable domain (remainder filled in from reference TRBV27 and TRBJ1-4): EAQVTQNPRYLITVTGKKLTVTCSQNMNHEYMSWYRQDPGLGLRQIYYSMNVEVTDKGDVPEGYKVSRKEKRNFPLILESPSPNQTSLYFCASSPGQGAGKLFFGSGTQLSVL.

The rearrangement joins TRBV29-1 to TRBJ1-2; D gene unclear. Trimming took 2 bases from V and 4 from J, leaving 5 bases between them. Germline values: CDR1 SQVTM, CDR2 ANQGSEA. The CDR3 totals 11 residues. CDR3 loop: CSVERAYGYTF. The CDR3 coding sequence is TGCAGCGTTGAAAGGGCCTATGGCTACACCTTC.

The chain recombines TRBV11-3 with TRBJ1-6; 10 nucleotides match TRBD1. Germline CDR1 is SGHNT and CDR2 is YENEEA. V was clipped by 5 bases and J by 7 bases; unmatched bases: 5. This CDR3 region has 15 residues. The CDR3 bases are TGTGCCAGCAGCGCGACAGGGGGCAAGAATTCACCCCTCCACTTT. Amino acids: CASSATGGKNSPLHF.

The chain couples TRBV5-5 to TRBJ1-5, with 12 bases identical to TRBD1. Germline V gene data show CDR1 as SGHKS and CDR2 as YYEKEE (reference sequence). V lost 1 base and J lost 4; bases outside the gene matches: 6. This CDR3 comprises 17 residues. DNA of the CDR3: TGTGCCAGCAGCTTGTCACCGGGACAGGGGGCGAATCAGCCCCAGCATTTT. This codes for CASSLSPGQGANQPQHF. The whole variable domain, remainder taken from reference TRBV5-5 and TRBJ1-5, is DAGVTQSPTHLIKTRGQQVTLRCSPISGHKSVSWYQQVLGQGPQFIFQYYEKEERGRGNFPDRFSARQFPNYSSELNVNALLLGDSALYLCASSLSPGQGANQPQHFGDGTRLSIL.

The table lists this clone with a few counts. The chain is built from TRBV19 and TRBJ1-1; no clear D gene. Germline V gives CDR1 LNHDA, CDR2 SQIVND (reference sequence). The germline V and J ends were trimmed by 3 bases and 0 bases, with 8 bases remaining between them. The CDR3 totals 14 residues. The CDR3 nucleotides are TGTGCCAGTAGTATTCCGGGGATGAACACTGAAGCTTTCTTT. This translates into CASSIPGMNTEAFF. Using reference TRBV19 and TRBJ1-1 for the parts outside the CDR3, the full variable domain is DGGITQSPKYLFRKEGQNVTLSCEQNLNHDAMYWYRQDPGQGLRLIYYSQIVNDFQKGDIAEGYSVSREKKESFPLTVTSAQKNPTAFYLCASSIPGMNTEAFFGQGTRLTVV.

DNA of the CDR3: TGTGCCACCACCTCTGGACTCGGCAATCAGCCCCAGCATTTT. Protein: CATTSGLGNQPQHF. The chain carries TRBV2 and TRBJ1-5; the D is unclear. The CDR3 spans 14 residues. Germline V CDR1 and CDR2: SNHLY, FYNNEI. V shed 10 bases and J shed 2 bases, with 15 bases lying between them.

The J gene is TRBJ2-1, the V gene TRBV28; D is possibly TRBD1 or TRBD2 (5 bases each). This CDR3 has 16 amino acids. V was cut by 1 base and J by 9 bases, with 19 bases left in between. Germline-derived CDR1 and CDR2 are MDHEN and SYDVKM. This CDR3 reads CASSLLTRDPTAEQFF. As DNA, the CDR3 is TGTGCCAGCAGTTTATTAACCAGGGACCCTACGGCTGAGCAGTTCTTC.

This chain connects TRBV9 to TRBJ2-1; maybe TRBD1 (6 bases). This CDR3 spans 14 amino acids. Germline assignment: CDR1 SGDLS and CDR2 YYNGEE. Trimming removed 0 bases at V and 10 bases at J, with 14 bases between. CDR3 sequence: CASSVEAGVGEQFF. The CDR3 DNA sequence: TGTGCCAGCAGCGTAGAGGCAGGGGTGGGCGAGCAGTTCTTC.

This clone was seen a handful of times. This sequence joins TRBV4-3 and TRBJ2-3; D might be TRBD1 or TRBD2, each matching 5 bases. This CDR3 has 11 residues. Germline loops: CDR1 LGHNA, CDR2 YSLEER. V was trimmed by 2 bases and J by 14 bases, leaving 11 bases between them. The CDR3 DNA reads as TGCGCCAGCAGCCAAAGGGGAGAGGCGTATTTT. Translated, it gives CASSQRGEAYF.

The gene calls are TRBV6-6 and TRBJ2-7; D unclear. Trimming pared 5 bases from V and 2 bases from J, leaving 13 bases between. The CDR3 covers 14 residues. Germline lookup yields CDR1 MNHNY and CDR2 SVGAGI (reference sequence). CDR3 sequence: CASSPFDPAYEQYF. CDR3 nucleotides: TGTGCCAGCAGTCCCTTCGACCCAGCCTACGAGCAGTACTTC.

CDR3 sequence (DNA): TGCGCCAGCAGCCAAGCCCGGGATCAGCCCCAGCATTTT. Translated: CASSQARDQPQHF. The chain joins TRBV4-1 to TRBJ1-5; D call uncertain. The germline gives CDR1 MGHRA, CDR2 YSYEKL. This CDR3 is 13 amino acids long. Trimming removed 1 base from V and 5 bases from J, with 6 bases in between.

This clone occurred once. The chain joins TRBV5-8 to TRBJ2-1, with D possibly being TRBD2 (7 bases). Germline CDR1 and CDR2: SGHTS and YDEGEE. The length of the CDR3 is 12 residues. V lost 0 bases to trimming and J lost 13 bases, with 11 bases between them. The CDR3 DNA is TGTGCCAGCAGCTTGGAGGGGGGGGTTCAGTTCTTC. It is translated as CASSLEGGVQFF.

This chain connects TRBV11-2 to TRBJ2-1; D ambiguous. The CDR3 is 15 residues long. CDR1 SGHAT and CDR2 FQNNGV come from the germline V gene. Trimming took 5 bases from V and 0 from J, leaving 11 bases between them. CDR3 bases: TGTGCCAGCAGCATACAACCAGGCTCCTACAATGAGCAGTTCTTC. The encoded protein is CASSIQPGSYNEQFF. Supplemented by reference TRBV11-2 and TRBJ2-1, the full variable domain reads EAGVAQSPRYKIIEKRQSVAFWCNPISGHATLYWYQQILGQGPKLLIQFQNNGVVDDSQLPKDRFSAERLKGVDSTLKIQPAKLEDSAVYLCASSIQPGSYNEQFFGPGTRLTVL.

This sequence joins TRBV30 and TRBJ1-2; TRBD1 aligns across 7 bases. Germline CDR1 is GTSNPN and CDR2 is SVGIG (reference sequence). The CDR3 runs 15 residues. Unmatched junction bases numbered 14, after V lost 6 bases and J lost 4 bases. The CDR3 DNA reads as TGTGCCTGCCACCGGGACAGCAGAATTACCTATGGCTACACCTTC. Amino acid sequence: CACHRDSRITYGYTF.

The chain recombines TRBV4-1 with TRBJ1-2; 7 bases match TRBD1. Germline CDR1 and CDR2: MGHRA and YSYEKL. The junction had 12 bases not matched to a gene; V was cut back by 4 bases and J by 4 bases. This CDR3 comprises 16 residues. CDR3 nucleotide sequence: TGCGCCAGCAGCCGAGGATGGGGGACAGACTCCTATGGCTACACCTTC. Translation gives CASSRGWGTDSYGYTF.

V gene TRBV6-5 combines with J gene TRBJ2-3; D gene ambiguous. Germline V lookup: CDR1 MNHEY, CDR2 SVGAGI. V lost 8 bases, J lost 0 bases, and 12 bases lay in between. The CDR3 spans 14 residues. The CDR3 region is CASREQPSTDTQYF. For the CDR3, the DNA is TGTGCCAGCCGAGAACAACCAAGCACAGATACGCAGTATTTT.

The chain is built from TRBV19 and TRBJ2-7; 8 bases are shared with TRBD2. CDR1 and CDR2 (germline): LNHDA, SQIVND (reference sequence). V was pared by 6 bases and J by 5 bases, with 15 bases of the junction left unmatched. The CDR3 loop spans 16 amino acids. CDR3 bases: TGTGCCAGTAGCCCTAGCGGGTCGCCCAGCCCTGACGAGCAGTACTTC. Translated, it gives CASSPSGSPSPDEQYF.

The rearrangement joins TRBV19 to TRBJ2-5; no definite D call. The V end lost 7 bases, the J end lost 1 base, and 13 bases lay between the germline ends. Per the germline V gene, CDR1 is LNHDA and CDR2 is SQIVND (reference sequence). This CDR3 region has 14 residues. CDR3 DNA sequence: TGTGCCAGTAAAAAGGATCCCACCCAAGAGACCCAGTACTTC. Translated: CASKKDPTQETQYF. Drawing the rest from reference TRBV19 and TRBJ2-5, the complete variable domain is DGGITQSPKYLFRKEGQNVTLSCEQNLNHDAMYWYRQDPGQGLRLIYYSQIVNDFQKGDIAEGYSVSREKKESFPLTVTSAQKNPTAFYLCASKKDPTQETQYFGPGTRLLVL.

The chain employs TRBV27 and TRBJ2-1; TRBD2 might be the D (6 bases). Per germline, CDR1 MNHEY and CDR2 SMNVEV (reference sequence). This CDR3 is 15 amino acids long. V was cut by 2 bases and J by 2 bases, with 10 bases left in between. The CDR3 nucleotides read TGTGCCAGCAGTTTACTTAGCGGACCCTACAATGAGCAGTTCTTC. The encoded protein is CASSLLSGPYNEQFF.

The chain recombines TRBV5-8 with TRBJ2-5; perhaps TRBD1 as D (6 bases). This CDR3 is built from 13 residues. Between the trimmed V and J ends, which lost 3 bases and 5 bases, there was a span of 11 bases. Germline-derived CDR1 and CDR2 are SGHTS and YDEGEE. CDR3 sequence reads: CASSYTGSETQYF. CDR3 nucleotide sequence: TGTGCCAGCAGCTACACAGGGAGTGAGACCCAGTACTTC. Full variable domain (outside the CDR3, taken from reference TRBV5-8 and TRBJ2-5): EAGVTQSPTHLIKTRGQQATLRCSPISGHTSVYWYQQALGLGLQFLLWYDEGEERNRGNFPPRFSGRQFPNYSSELNVNALELEDSALYLCASSYTGSETQYFGPGTRLLVL.

The chain uses TRBV7-9 and TRBJ1-3, with a possible D match to TRBD1 (6 bases). This CDR3 is built from 14 residues. V was clipped by 5 bases and J by 4 bases, with 12 bases between them. Germline loops: CDR1 SEHNR, CDR2 FQNEAQ (reference sequence). The CDR3 here is CASSPQGGGNTIYF. The CDR3, as DNA: TGTGCCAGCAGCCCACAGGGTGGAGGAAACACCATATATTTT.

The gene calls are TRBV18 and TRBJ1-1; D uncertain. The length of the CDR3 is 15 residues. The germline V and J ends were trimmed by 3 bases and 1 base, with 12 bases remaining between them. Per germline, CDR1 KGHSH and CDR2 LQKENI. In DNA form, the CDR3 reads TGTGCCAGCTCACCCGGGTGGCGGGGGAACACTGAAGCTTTCTTT. This translates into CASSPGWRGNTEAFF.

The chain recombines TRBV30 with TRBJ2-3; 8 bases match TRBD1. Unmatched junction bases numbered 5, after V lost 2 bases and J lost 1 base. Germline V gene data show CDR1 as GTSNPN and CDR2 as SVGIG (reference sequence). This CDR3 is 15 amino acids long. CDR3 residues: CAWSFPGQGTDTQYF. The CDR3 bases are TGTGCCTGGAGTTTCCCGGGACAGGGCACAGATACGCAGTATTTT.

The CDR3 spells CAWSDRATNEKLFF. In nucleotides, the CDR3 is TGTGCCTGGAGTGACAGGGCAACTAATGAAAAACTGTTTTTT. The genes are TRBV30 and TRBJ1-4; TRBD1 is a possible D gene (6 bases). There are 14 residues in the CDR3. Trimming stripped 1 base from V and 0 bases from J, with 6 bases between. Per germline, CDR1 GTSNPN and CDR2 SVGIG (reference sequence).